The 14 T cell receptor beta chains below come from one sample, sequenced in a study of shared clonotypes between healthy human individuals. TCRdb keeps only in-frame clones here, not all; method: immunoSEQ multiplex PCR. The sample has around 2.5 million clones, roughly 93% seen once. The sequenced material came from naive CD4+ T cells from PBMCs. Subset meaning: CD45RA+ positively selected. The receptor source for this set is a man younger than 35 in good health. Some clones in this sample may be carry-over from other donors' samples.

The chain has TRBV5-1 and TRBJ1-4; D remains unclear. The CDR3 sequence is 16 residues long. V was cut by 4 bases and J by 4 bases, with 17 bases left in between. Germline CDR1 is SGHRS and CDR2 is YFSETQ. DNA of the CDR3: TGCGCCAGCAGCCTTCCGGACGGCGGAGTTAATGAAAAACTGTTTTTT. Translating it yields CASSLPDGGVNEKLFF.

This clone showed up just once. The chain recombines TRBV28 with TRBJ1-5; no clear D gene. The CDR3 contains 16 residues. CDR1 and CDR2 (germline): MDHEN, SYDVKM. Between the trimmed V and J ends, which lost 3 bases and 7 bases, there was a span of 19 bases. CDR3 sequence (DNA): TGTGCCAGCAGTTTTACTTTGCGGACCAGGTGGCAGCCCCAGCATTTT. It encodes CASSFTLRTRWQPQHF.

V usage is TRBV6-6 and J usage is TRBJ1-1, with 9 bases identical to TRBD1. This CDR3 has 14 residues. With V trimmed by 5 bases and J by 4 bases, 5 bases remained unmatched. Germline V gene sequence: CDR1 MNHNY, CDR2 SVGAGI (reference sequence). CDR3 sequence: CASSPGQGITEAFF. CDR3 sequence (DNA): TGTGCCAGCAGTCCCGGACAGGGGATCACTGAAGCTTTCTTT.

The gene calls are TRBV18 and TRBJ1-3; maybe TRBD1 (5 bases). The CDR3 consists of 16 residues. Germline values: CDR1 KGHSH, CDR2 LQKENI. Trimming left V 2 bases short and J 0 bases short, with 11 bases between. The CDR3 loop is CASSPIQDDSGNTIYF. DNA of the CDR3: TGTGCCAGCTCACCAATACAGGACGACTCTGGAAACACCATATATTTT.

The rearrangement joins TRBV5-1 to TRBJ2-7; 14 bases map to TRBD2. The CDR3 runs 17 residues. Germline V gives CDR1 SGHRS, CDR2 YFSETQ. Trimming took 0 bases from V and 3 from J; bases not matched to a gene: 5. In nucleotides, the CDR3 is TGCGCCAGCAGCTTGGCCCCCGGGACTAGCGGGAGCTACGAGCAGTACTTC. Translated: CASSLAPGTSGSYEQYF.

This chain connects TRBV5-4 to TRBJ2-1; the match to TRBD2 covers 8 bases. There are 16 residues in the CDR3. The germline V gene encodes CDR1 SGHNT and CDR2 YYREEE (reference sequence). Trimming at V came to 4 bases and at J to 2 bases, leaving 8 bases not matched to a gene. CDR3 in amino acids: CASSVSLAETYNEQFF. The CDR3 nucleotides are TGTGCCAGCAGCGTTTCACTAGCGGAGACCTACAATGAGCAGTTCTTC.

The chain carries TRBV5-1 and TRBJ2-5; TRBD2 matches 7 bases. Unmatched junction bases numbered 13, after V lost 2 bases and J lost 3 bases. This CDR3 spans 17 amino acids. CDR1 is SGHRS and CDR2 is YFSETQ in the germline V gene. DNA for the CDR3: TGCGCCAGCAGCTTCGCCGGGGGGTGGGCGCCGGAAGAGACCCAGTACTTC. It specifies CASSFAGGWAPEETQYF.

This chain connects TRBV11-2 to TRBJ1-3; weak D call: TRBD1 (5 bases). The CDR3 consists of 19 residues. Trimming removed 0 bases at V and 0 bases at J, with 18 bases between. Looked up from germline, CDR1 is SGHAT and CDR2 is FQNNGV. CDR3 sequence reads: CASSLDGGGAARSGNTIYF. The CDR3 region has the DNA TGTGCCAGCAGCTTAGACGGTGGAGGGGCAGCCCGCTCTGGAAACACCATATATTTT. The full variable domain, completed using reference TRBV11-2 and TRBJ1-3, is EAGVAQSPRYKIIEKRQSVAFWCNPISGHATLYWYQQILGQGPKLLIQFQNNGVVDDSQLPKDRFSAERLKGVDSTLKIQPAKLEDSAVYLCASSLDGGGAARSGNTIYFGEGSWLTVV.

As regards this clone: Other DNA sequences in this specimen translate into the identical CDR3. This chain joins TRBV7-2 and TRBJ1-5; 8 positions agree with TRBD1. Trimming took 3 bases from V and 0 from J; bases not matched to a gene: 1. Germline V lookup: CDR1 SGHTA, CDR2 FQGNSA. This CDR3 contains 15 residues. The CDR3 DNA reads TGTGCCAGCAGCTTGGGGACAGGTAGCAATCAGCCCCAGCATTTT. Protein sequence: CASSLGTGSNQPQHF.

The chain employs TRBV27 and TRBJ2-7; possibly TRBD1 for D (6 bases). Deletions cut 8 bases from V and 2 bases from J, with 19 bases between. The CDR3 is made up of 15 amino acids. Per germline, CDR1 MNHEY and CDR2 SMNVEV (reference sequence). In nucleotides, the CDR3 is TGTGCCAGCTCCGAAATTCGTGGACAGACCTACGAGCAGTACTTC. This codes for CASSEIRGQTYEQYF.

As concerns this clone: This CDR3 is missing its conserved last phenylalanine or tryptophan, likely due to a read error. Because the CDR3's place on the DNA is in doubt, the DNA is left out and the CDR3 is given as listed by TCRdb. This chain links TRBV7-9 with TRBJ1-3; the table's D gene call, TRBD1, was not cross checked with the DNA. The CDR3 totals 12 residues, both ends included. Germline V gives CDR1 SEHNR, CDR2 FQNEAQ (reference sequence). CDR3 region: CASSPTGTALRV.

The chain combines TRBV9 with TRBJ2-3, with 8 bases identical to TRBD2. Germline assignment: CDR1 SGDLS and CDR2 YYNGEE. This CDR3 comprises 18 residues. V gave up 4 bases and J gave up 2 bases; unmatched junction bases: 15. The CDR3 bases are TGTGCCAGCAGCCCAGACACAGGGCTAGCGGGTATCACAGATACGCAGTATTTT. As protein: CASSPDTGLAGITDTQYF.

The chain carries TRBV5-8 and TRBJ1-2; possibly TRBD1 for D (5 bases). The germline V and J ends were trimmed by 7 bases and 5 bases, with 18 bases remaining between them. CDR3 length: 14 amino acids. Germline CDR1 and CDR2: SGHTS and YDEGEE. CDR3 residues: CASRSRGTPYGYTF. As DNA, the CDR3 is TGTGCCAGCCGGTCGCGGGGGACCCCTTATGGCTACACCTTC. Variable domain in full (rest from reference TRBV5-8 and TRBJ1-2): EAGVTQSPTHLIKTRGQQATLRCSPISGHTSVYWYQQALGLGLQFLLWYDEGEERNRGNFPPRFSGRQFPNYSSELNVNALELEDSALYLCASRSRGTPYGYTFGSGTRLTVV.

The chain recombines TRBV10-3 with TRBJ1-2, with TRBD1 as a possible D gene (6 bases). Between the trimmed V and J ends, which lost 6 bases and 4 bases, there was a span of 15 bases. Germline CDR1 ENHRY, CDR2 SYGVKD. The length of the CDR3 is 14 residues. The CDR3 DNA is TGTGCCATCAGCCCACAGGGAATCGGCTATGGCTACACCTTC. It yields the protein CAISPQGIGYGYTF.